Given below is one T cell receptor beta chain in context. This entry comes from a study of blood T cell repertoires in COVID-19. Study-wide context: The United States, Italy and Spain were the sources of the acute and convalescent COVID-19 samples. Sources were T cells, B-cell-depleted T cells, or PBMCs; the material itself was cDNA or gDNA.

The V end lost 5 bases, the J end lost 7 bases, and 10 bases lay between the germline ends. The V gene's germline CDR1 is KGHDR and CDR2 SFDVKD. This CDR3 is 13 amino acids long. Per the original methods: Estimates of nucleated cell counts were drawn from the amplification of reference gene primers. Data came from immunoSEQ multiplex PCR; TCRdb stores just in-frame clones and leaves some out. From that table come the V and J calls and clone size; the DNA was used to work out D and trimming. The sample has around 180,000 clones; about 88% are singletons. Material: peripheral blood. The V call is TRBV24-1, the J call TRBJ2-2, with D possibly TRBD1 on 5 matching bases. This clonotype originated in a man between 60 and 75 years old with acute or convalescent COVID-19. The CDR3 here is CATSVGAVGELFF. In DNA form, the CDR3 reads TGTGCCACCAGTGTAGGGGCGGTCGGGGAGCTGTTTTTT.